This passage covers 2 T cell receptor beta chains from one sample sequenced in a study of graft-versus-host responses after intestinal transplantation. Their recognized antigens are unknown. TCRdb's table, derived via immunoSEQ multiplex PCR, lists solely in-frame clones and lacks some. The repertoire holds around 90,000 clones, about 94% seen once, with approximately 0.19% in the top ten. This specimen consisted of unstimulated CD4+ T cells sorted from spleen or lymph node cells, obtained before transplant. These TCRs come from a human donor who was the organ donor for an intestinal transplant.

The chain uses TRBV6-1 and TRBJ2-1; 7 nucleotides line up with TRBD2. Germline V gene sequence: CDR1 MNHNS, CDR2 SASEGT. V trimming: 4 bases; J trimming: 7 bases; junction bases outside the gene matches: 10. This CDR3 spans 15 amino acids. The DNA for the CDR3 is TGTGCCAGCAGTGGCCGTAGTTTCGGGGGGAATGAGCAGTTCTTC. Translation gives CASSGRSFGGNEQFF.

The sample holds one count of this clone. The chain has TRBV5-1 and TRBJ1-4; no clear D gene. Germline V gives CDR1 SGHRS, CDR2 YFSETQ. The CDR3 runs 18 residues. V was shortened by 2 bases and J by 0 bases, with 17 bases between the two germline ends. The CDR3 DNA follows: TGCGCCAGCAGCTTTTTACTCCAGGCAGATGCAACTAATGAAAAACTGTTTTTT. Amino acid sequence: CASSFLLQADATNEKLFF.